Each of the 26 T cell receptor beta chains below was sequenced from the same sample in a study of T-cell memory formation after mild COVID-19 (dated by TCRdb to about 2021). The receptor library was made with 5' RACE. The sample was run on an Illumina NovaSeq 6000. TCRdb ran its own pipeline on the public reads, namely fastp trimming at Q25 and MiXCR clone calling, and kept in-frame beta chains. Duplicate CDR3 protein sequences are folded into a single record with the most common DNA and genes. This sample comprises some 300,000 distinct CDR3 sequences, 20% of them detected only once. The ten most abundant clones make up 21% of the sample. Sequencing was done on a sample of PBMCs or a T cell subset sorted from them (not recorded which). The source is a man between 18 and 35 years old who had mild COVID-19 (a few samples of this study predate the infection). The sample titles of this study are shuffled in the database, so cell type and time point are left out; the donor was told from shared clones.

This clonotype was counted between two and nine times. CDR3 DNA sequence: TGCGCCAGCAGCGCCGACCGGGGGACCATCAATGAGCAGTTCTTC. Amino acid sequence: CASSADRGTINEQFF. The chain combines TRBV5-1 with TRBJ2-1; a weak D match, TRBD2 (6 bases). The ends were cut back, 4 bases at V and 6 bases at J, with 17 bases in the middle. Per the germline V gene, CDR1 is SGHRS and CDR2 is YFSETQ. This CDR3 spans 15 amino acids.

This clonotype was seen a handful of times. The V call is TRBV7-6, the J call TRBJ2-2; possibly TRBD1 for D (6 bases). The germline V and J ends were trimmed by 5 bases and 7 bases, with 14 bases remaining between them. Germline loops: CDR1 SGHVS, CDR2 FNYEAQ. The CDR3 consists of 14 residues. The CDR3 bases are TGTGCCAGCAGCCCAGGGGCCGGGTTCGGGGAGCTGTTTTTT. It yields the protein CASSPGAGFGELFF.

The V gene is TRBV27, the J gene TRBJ1-1; tentatively, D is TRBD1 (5 bases). This CDR3 comprises 13 residues. Germline assignment: CDR1 MNHEY and CDR2 SMNVEV (reference sequence). Deletions cut 3 bases from V and 6 bases from J, with 11 bases between. The chain's CDR3 is CASSFAGSSEAFF. As DNA, the CDR3 is TGTGCCAGCAGTTTTGCAGGGTCCTCTGAAGCTTTCTTT.

This clonotype has a handful of counts. The rearrangement uses TRBV7-2 and TRBJ2-5; D is ambiguous. The CDR3 runs 14 residues. The V end lost 4 bases, the J end lost 1 base, and 10 bases lay between the germline ends. Germline values: CDR1 SGHTA, CDR2 FQGNSA. The CDR3 DNA follows: TGTGCCAGCAGCTCCGCCCGCAGCCAAGAGACCCAGTACTTC. Amino acids: CASSSARSQETQYF.

The genes are TRBV5-1 and TRBJ2-3, with TRBD2 as a possible D gene (5 bases). CDR1 and CDR2 (germline): SGHRS, YFSETQ. V dropped 6 bases and J dropped 4 bases, with 15 bases sitting between them. The CDR3 sequence is 14 residues long. CDR3 sequence reads: CASKAGLAPDTQYF. CDR3 coding DNA: TGCGCCAGCAAGGCCGGTCTAGCCCCAGATACGCAGTATTTT.

CDR3 bases: TGCAGTGCAGAGGGGACAGGGACCTACGAGCAGTACGTC. Protein: CSAEGTGTYEQYV. The V call is TRBV20-1, the J call TRBJ2-7; TRBD1 matches 9 bases. The germline V gene has CDR1 DFQATT and CDR2 SNEGSKA (reference sequence). V lost 6 bases to trimming and J lost 2 bases; unmatched junction nucleotides: 5. CDR3 length: 13 residues.

The table lists this clonotype with a few counts. The genes are TRBV6-5 and TRBJ1-1, with TRBD1 matching 8 bases. Germline V CDR1 and CDR2: MNHEY, SVGAGI. The V segment lost 2 bases and the J segment 1 base; nucleotides outside the gene matches: 9. This CDR3 is 17 amino acids long. The CDR3 is CASSYAVRGQRNTEAFF. In nucleotides, the CDR3 is TGTGCCAGCAGTTACGCAGTCAGGGGGCAAAGGAACACTGAAGCTTTCTTT.

In this sample, this clonotype turned up a few times. This chain connects TRBV29-1 to TRBJ1-1, with D possibly TRBD1 on 5 matching bases. The germline V gene encodes CDR1 SQVTM and CDR2 ANQGSEA. Trimming removed 6 bases at V and 0 bases at J, with 8 bases between. The CDR3 extends over 12 amino acids. For the CDR3, the DNA is TGCAGCGTACGGGACCTGAACACTGAAGCTTTCTTT. This gives the protein CSVRDLNTEAFF.

This clonotype occurred a few times. The gene calls are TRBV6-1 and TRBJ2-7, with 14 bases that match TRBD2. The V gene's germline CDR1 is MNHNS and CDR2 SASEGT. The CDR3 contains 15 residues. Germline trimming cut 5 bases from V and 3 bases from J; bases unmatched to any gene: 3. The CDR3 region has the DNA TGTGCCAGCAGTCTCGGACTAGCGGGGGGCTACGAGCAGTACGTC. It is translated as CASSLGLAGGYEQYV.

Worth noting for this clonotype: The junction departs from germline at one end; a sequencing error may be responsible. The V and J genes are TRBV5-6 and TRBJ2-7, with 9 bases fitting TRBD2. The germline gives CDR1 SGHDT, CDR2 YYEEEE. CDR3 length equals 15 residues. The CDR3 sequence: CASSLRGGGAYEQYF. The CDR3 region has the DNA TGTGCCAGCAGCTTGCGTGGCGGGGGGGCCTATGAGCAGTACTTC.

This clonotype was detected a few times. J is TRBJ2-7 and V is TRBV4-1; possible D gene TRBD1, 6 bases. V lost 3 bases and J lost 6, with 18 bases in between. The CDR3 length is 15 residues. Germline assignment: CDR1 MGHRA and CDR2 YSYEKL. The CDR3 reads CASSHKAPGVGEQYF. DNA for the CDR3: TGCGCCAGCAGCCATAAAGCTCCAGGGGTGGGCGAGCAGTACTTC.

This clonotype was observed a few times. This chain joins TRBV29-1 and TRBJ2-1, with D possibly being TRBD1 or TRBD2 (5 bases each). Germline assignment: CDR1 SQVTM and CDR2 ANQGSEA. The CDR3 is 15 residues long. Trimming cost V 6 bases and J 0 bases, with 15 bases left between them. The CDR3 region is CSVRFHGTSYNEQFF. CDR3 nucleotides: TGCAGCGTCCGCTTCCATGGGACCTCCTACAATGAGCAGTTCTTC.

This clonotype was seen only a few times. The chain links TRBV20-1 to TRBJ1-5, with D tentatively TRBD1 (5 bases). Trimming took 4 bases from V and 3 from J, leaving 16 bases between them. The germline gives CDR1 DFQATT, CDR2 SNEGSKA (reference sequence). The length of the CDR3 is 15 residues. CDR3 residues: CSAKSGTEYNQPQHF. The CDR3 region has the DNA TGCAGTGCTAAGTCCGGGACGGAATACAATCAGCCCCAGCATTTT.

The rearrangement joins TRBV6-5 to TRBJ2-3; unclear D gene. The CDR3 covers 14 residues. The V gene's germline CDR1 is MNHEY and CDR2 SVGAGI. Trimming stripped 0 bases from V and 4 bases from J, with 8 bases between. CDR3 in amino acids: CASSYSSSPDTQYF. CDR3 coding DNA: TGTGCCAGCAGTTACTCGTCGTCCCCAGATACGCAGTATTTT.

This sequence joins TRBV6-5 and TRBJ1-5, with D possibly matching TRBD1 (5 bases). Germline CDR1 is MNHEY and CDR2 is SVGAGI. Between the trimmed V and J ends, which lost 6 bases and 6 bases, there was a span of 12 bases. The CDR3 runs to 13 residues. The CDR3 sequence is CASSPGRTQPQHF. In DNA form, the CDR3 reads TGTGCCAGCAGCCCGGGACGGACTCAGCCCCAGCATTTT.

The chain joins TRBV5-1 to TRBJ1-3, with unresolved D. V lost 5 bases to trimming and J lost 0 bases, with 6 bases between them. Germline CDR1 and CDR2: SGHRS and YFSETQ. The CDR3 length is 13 residues. The CDR3 loop reads CASREISGNTIYF. For the CDR3, the DNA is TGCGCCAGCAGGGAGATCTCTGGAAACACCATATATTTT.

The V call is TRBV4-1, the J call TRBJ2-2, with TRBD1 matching over 9 bases. V was clipped by 1 base and J by 4 bases; unmatched bases: 13. This CDR3 spans 19 amino acids. Germline CDR1 is MGHRA and CDR2 is YSYEKL. In nucleotides, the CDR3 is TGCGCCAGCAGCCAAGTAATTTGGCGGGACAGGGTTGGCACCGGGGAGCTGTTTTTT. It encodes CASSQVIWRDRVGTGELFF.

This chain joins TRBV12-3 or TRBV12-4 and TRBJ1-1; D not certain. CDR3 size: 14 residues. Trimming took 6 bases from V and 0 from J, leaving 11 bases between them. The CDR3 loop reads CASRLFVVNTEAFF. CDR3 nucleotides: TGTGCCAGCAGGTTGTTCGTTGTGAACACTGAAGCTTTCTTT.

This clonotype was recorded once. The chain employs TRBV6-5 and TRBJ2-3; 8 bases fit TRBD1. The length of the CDR3 is 18 residues. Per the germline V gene, CDR1 is MNHEY and CDR2 is SVGAGI. Trimming cost V 4 bases and J 11 bases; bases outside gene matches: 23. The CDR3 reads CASSWRRITTGTGFGQYF. DNA for the CDR3: TGTGCCAGCAGTTGGAGGCGGATTACTACCGGGACAGGTTTTGGGCAGTATTTT.

The CDR3 bases are TGTGCCAGCAGCGGGCAAACCCCGAAAACTGAAGCTTTCTTT. Amino acids: CASSGQTPKTEAFF. V is TRBV6-1 and J is TRBJ1-1; D call uncertain. The CDR3 extends over 14 amino acids. Germline V lookup: CDR1 MNHNS, CDR2 SASEGT. The V end was cut by 6 bases, the J end by 5 bases, with 16 bases between.

The gene calls are TRBV2 and TRBJ2-1; D possibly corresponds to TRBD2 (6 bases). The V gene's germline CDR1 is SNHLY and CDR2 FYNNEI. The CDR3 loop spans 12 amino acids. The V gene lost 7 bases and the J gene lost 10 bases, with 14 bases spanning the gap. CDR3 loop: CASTPGAGEQFF. CDR3 bases: TGTGCCAGCACCCCCGGCGCGGGGGAGCAGTTCTTC.

The chain recombines TRBV20-1 with TRBJ1-1; D gene uncertain. This CDR3 comprises 11 residues. The germline V gene encodes CDR1 DFQATT and CDR2 SNEGSKA (reference sequence). V lost 2 bases to trimming and J lost 10 bases, with 11 bases between them. CDR3 nucleotides: TGCAGTGCTAGATCTGGGGTCGCAGCTTTCTTT. It is translated as CSARSGVAAFF.

This clonotype was picked up a small number of times. V and J are TRBV11-1 and TRBJ2-6, with a weak D call TRBD2 (5 bases). This CDR3 spans 16 amino acids. Germline CDR1 and CDR2: SGHAT and FQDESV (reference sequence). V gave up 5 bases and J gave up 5 bases, with 16 bases separating them. CDR3 amino acids: CASSPWTSHRANVLTF. CDR3 bases: TGTGCCAGCAGCCCTTGGACTTCCCATAGGGCCAACGTCCTGACTTTC. Supplemented by reference TRBV11-1 and TRBJ2-6, the full variable domain reads EAEVAQSPRYKITEKSQAVAFWCDPISGHATLYWYRQILGQGPELLVQFQDESVVDDSQLPKDRFSAERLKGVDSTLKIQPAELGDSAMYLCASSPWTSHRANVLTFGAGSRLTVL.

This clonotype has ten or more counts. The chain couples TRBV7-2 to TRBJ2-5; D unresolved. Trimming cost V 1 base and J 9 bases, with 9 bases left between them. The CDR3 is 12 amino acids. Looked up from germline, CDR1 is SGHTA and CDR2 is FQGNSA. The CDR3: CASSLESMAQYF. The CDR3 DNA sequence: TGTGCCAGCAGCTTAGAATCTATGGCCCAGTACTTC.

This clonotype was counted only a few times. V gene TRBV7-6 combines with J gene TRBJ2-3; D possibly uses TRBD1 or TRBD2 (6 bases each). The length of the CDR3 is 16 residues. V was trimmed by 1 base and J by 6 bases, leaving 17 bases between them. Germline assignment: CDR1 SGHVS and CDR2 FNYEAQ. CDR3 sequence (DNA): TGTGCCAGCAGCTTAGGCGAGGGGGGCGCCGGGGATACGCAGTATTTT. This encodes CASSLGEGGAGDTQYF.

This clonotype was picked up a small number of times. V and J are TRBV12-3 or TRBV12-4 and TRBJ1-4; 8 positions match TRBD1. CDR3 size: 16 residues. The trim removed 6 bases at V and 3 bases at J, leaving 9 bases unmatched. CDR3 nucleotide sequence: TGTGCCAGCAGACTCGACCGGACAGGGCCTAATGAAAAACTGTTTTTT. Its protein product is CASRLDRTGPNEKLFF.